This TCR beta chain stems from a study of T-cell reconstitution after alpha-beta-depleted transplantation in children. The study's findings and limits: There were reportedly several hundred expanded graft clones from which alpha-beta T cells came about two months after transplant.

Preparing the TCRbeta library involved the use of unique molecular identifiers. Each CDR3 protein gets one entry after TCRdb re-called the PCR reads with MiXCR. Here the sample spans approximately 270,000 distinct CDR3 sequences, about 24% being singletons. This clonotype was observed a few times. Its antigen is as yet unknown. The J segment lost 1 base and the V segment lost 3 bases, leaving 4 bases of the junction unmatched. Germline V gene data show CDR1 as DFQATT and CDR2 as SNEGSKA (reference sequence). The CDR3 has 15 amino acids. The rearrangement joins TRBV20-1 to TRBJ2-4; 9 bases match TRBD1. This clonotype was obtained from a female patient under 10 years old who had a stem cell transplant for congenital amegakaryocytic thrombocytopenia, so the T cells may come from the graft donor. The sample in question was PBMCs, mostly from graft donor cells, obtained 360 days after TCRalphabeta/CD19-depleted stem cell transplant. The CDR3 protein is CSARADRGAKNIQYF. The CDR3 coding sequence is TGCAGTGCTAGGGCGGACAGGGGTGCCAAAAACATTCAGTACTTC.